This T cell receptor beta chain comes out of a study of shared clonotypes between healthy human individuals. V was pared by 4 bases and J by 3 bases, with 9 bases between. Germline lookup yields CDR1 SGHRS and CDR2 YFSETQ. CDR3 length equals 13 residues. In the source study's methods: Filtering of immunoSEQ junctional sequences could not match full-length read filtering. Method: immunoSEQ multiplex PCR; TCRdb's copy keeps in-frame clones and lacks some. The DNA was the basis for D and trimming; V, J and clone size are from that table. Altogether approximately 1,500,000 clones are present, about 96% being singletons, with the ten largest covering over 1%. The healthy adult donors were HIV-negative and reported no recent acute infections or vaccinations.

The chain recombines TRBV5-1 with TRBJ2-3, with unresolved D. The sample consisted of naive CD4+ T cells sorted from blood. Subset specified: CD45RA+ positively selected. This receptor was obtained from a man aged 25 to 45 in good health. The CDR3 loop is CASSRPGTDTQYF. The CDR3 DNA reads as TGCGCCAGCAGCCGGCCAGGAACAGATACGCAGTATTTT.